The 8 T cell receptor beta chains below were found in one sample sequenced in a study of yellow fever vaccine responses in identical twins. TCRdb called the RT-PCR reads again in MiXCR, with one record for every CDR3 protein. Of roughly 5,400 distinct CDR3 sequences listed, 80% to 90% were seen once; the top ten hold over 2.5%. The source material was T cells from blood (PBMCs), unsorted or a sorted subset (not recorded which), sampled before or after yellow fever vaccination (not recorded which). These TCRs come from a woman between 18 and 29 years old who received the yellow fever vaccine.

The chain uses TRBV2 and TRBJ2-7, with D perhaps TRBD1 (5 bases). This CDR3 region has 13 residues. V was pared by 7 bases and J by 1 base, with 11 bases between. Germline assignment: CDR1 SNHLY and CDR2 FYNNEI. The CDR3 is CASIGHGSYEQYF. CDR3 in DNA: TGTGCCAGCATCGGACATGGTTCCTACGAGCAGTACTTC.

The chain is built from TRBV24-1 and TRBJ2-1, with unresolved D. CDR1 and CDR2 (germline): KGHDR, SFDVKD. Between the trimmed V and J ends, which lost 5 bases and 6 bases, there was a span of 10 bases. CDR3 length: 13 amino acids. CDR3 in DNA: TGTGCCACCAGTGCCTGGGGTTTCAATGAGCAGTTCTTC. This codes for CATSAWGFNEQFF.

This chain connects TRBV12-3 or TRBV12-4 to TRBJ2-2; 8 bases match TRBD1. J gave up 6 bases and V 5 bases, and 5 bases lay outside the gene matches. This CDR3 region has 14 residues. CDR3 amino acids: CASSPGQGSGELFF. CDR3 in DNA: TGTGCCAGCAGTCCCGGACAGGGTTCCGGGGAGCTGTTTTTT.

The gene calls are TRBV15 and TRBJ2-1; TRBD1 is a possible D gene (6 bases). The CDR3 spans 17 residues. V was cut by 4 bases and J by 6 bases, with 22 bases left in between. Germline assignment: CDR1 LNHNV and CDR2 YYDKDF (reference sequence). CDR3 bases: TGTGCCACCAGCACCCAAATTGGACAGATAAGTATCAATGAGCAGTTCTTC. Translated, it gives CATSTQIGQISINEQFF.

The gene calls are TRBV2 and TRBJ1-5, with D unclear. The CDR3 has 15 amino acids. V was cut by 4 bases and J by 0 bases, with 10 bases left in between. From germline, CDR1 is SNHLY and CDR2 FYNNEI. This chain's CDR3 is CASSATVYSNQPQHF. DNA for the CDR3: TGTGCCAGCAGTGCGACGGTGTATAGCAATCAGCCCCAGCATTTT.

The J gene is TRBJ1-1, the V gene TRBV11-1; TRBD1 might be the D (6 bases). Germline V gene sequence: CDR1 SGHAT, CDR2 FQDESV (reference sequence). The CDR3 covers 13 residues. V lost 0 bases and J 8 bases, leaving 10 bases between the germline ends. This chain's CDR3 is CASSLAGQGEAFF. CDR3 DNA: TGTGCCAGCAGCTTAGCGGGGCAGGGGGAAGCTTTCTTT.

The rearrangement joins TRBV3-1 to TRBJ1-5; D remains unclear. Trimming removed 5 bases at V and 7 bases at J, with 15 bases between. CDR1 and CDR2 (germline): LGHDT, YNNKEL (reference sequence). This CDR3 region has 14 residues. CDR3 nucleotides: TGTGCCAGCAGCTTGGGTTGGGAAGGGCAGCCCCAGCATTTT. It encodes CASSLGWEGQPQHF.

The CDR3, as DNA: TGTGCCAGCAGCCCGAAGACAGGGCTCACAGATACGCAGTATTTT. Amino acids: CASSPKTGLTDTQYF. The rearrangement joins TRBV11-3 to TRBJ2-3, with 7 bases aligning to TRBD1. This CDR3 comprises 15 residues. Germline V CDR1 and CDR2: SGHNT, YENEEA. The V gene end was trimmed by 5 bases and the J gene end by 2 bases; junction bases not matched to a gene: 7.